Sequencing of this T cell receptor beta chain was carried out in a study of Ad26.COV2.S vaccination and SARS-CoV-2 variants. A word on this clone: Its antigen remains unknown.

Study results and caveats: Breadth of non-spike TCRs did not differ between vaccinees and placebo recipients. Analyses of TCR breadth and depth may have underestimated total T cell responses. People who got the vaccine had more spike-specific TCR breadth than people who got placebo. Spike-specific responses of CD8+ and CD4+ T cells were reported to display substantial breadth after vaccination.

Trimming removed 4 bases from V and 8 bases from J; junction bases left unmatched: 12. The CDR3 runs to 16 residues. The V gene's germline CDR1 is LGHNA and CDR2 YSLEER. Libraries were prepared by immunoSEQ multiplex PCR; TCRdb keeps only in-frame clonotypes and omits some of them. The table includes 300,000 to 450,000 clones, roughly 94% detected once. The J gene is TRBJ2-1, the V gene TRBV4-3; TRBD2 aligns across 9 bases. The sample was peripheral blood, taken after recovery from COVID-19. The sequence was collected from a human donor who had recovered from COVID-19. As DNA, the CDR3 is TGCGCCAGCAGCCCCAACCTAGGACTAGCGATAGATGAGCAGTTCTTC. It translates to CASSPNLGLAIDEQFF.